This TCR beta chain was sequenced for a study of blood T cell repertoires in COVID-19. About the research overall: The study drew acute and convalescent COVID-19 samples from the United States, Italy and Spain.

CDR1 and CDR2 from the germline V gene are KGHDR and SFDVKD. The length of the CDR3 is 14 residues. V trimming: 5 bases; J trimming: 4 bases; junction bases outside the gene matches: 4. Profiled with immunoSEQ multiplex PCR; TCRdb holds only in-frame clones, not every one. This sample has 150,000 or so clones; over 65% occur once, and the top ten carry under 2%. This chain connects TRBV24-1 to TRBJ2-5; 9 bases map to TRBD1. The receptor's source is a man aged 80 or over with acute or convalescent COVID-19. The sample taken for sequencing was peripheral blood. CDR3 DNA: TGTGCCACCAGTGTAACAGGGGGCTTAGAGACCCAGTACTTC. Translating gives CATSVTGGLETQYF.